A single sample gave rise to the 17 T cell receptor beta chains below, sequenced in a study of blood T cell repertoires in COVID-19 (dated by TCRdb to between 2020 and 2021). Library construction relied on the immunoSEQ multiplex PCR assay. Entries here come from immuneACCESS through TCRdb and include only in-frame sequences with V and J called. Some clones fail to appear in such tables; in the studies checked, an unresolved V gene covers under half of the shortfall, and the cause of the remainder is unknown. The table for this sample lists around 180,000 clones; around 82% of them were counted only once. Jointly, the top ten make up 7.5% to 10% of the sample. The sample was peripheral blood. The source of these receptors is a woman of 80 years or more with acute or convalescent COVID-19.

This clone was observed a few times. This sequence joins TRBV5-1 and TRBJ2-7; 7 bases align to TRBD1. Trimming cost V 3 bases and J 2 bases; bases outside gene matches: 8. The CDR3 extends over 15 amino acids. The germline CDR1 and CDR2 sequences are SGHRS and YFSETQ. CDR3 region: CASSYWQGVTYEQYF. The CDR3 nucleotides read TGCGCCAGCAGCTATTGGCAGGGGGTAACCTACGAGCAGTACTTC.

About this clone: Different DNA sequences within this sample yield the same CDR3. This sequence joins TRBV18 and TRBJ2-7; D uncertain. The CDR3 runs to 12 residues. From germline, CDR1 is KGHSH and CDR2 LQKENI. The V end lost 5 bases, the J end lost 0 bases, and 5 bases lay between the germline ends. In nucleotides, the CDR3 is TGTGCCAGCTCATTGAGCTCCTACGAGCAGTACTTC. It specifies CASSLSSYEQYF.

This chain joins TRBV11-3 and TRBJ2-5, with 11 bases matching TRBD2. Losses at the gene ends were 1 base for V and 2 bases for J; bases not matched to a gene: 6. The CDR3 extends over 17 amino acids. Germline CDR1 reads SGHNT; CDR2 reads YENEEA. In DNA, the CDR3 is TGTGCCAGCAGCTTAGGTCCTCGACTAGCGGGGCAAGAGACCCAGTACTTC. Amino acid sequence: CASSLGPRLAGQETQYF.

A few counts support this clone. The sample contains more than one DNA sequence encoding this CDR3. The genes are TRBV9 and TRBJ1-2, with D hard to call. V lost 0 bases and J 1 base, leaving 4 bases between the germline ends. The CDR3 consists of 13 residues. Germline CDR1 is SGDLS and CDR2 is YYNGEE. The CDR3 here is CASSVDSNYGYTF. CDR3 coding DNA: TGTGCCAGCAGCGTAGACAGTAACTATGGCTACACCTTC.

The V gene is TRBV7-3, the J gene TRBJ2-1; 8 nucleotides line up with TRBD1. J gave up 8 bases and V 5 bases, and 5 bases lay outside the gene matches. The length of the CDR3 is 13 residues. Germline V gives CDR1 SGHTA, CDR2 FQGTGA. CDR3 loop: CASSPQTGDEQFF. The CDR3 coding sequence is TGTGCCAGCAGCCCCCAGACAGGGGATGAGCAGTTCTTC.

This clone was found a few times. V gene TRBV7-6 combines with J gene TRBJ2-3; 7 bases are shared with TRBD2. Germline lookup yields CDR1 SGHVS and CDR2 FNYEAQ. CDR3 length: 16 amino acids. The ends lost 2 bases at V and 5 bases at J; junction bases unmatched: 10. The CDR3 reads CASSLFYGGSLDTQYF. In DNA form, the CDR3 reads TGTGCCAGCAGCTTATTTTACGGGGGGTCCTTAGATACGCAGTATTTT.

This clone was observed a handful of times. CDR3 sequence reads: CASSLEGGPAFF. The CDR3 coding sequence is TGTGCCAGCAGCTTAGAGGGGGGGCCAGCTTTCTTT. V and J are TRBV11-2 and TRBJ1-1, with D possibly being TRBD1 (6 bases). The CDR3 contains 12 residues. V was shortened by 0 bases and J by 10 bases, with 9 bases between the two germline ends. Germline V CDR1 and CDR2: SGHAT, FQNNGV.

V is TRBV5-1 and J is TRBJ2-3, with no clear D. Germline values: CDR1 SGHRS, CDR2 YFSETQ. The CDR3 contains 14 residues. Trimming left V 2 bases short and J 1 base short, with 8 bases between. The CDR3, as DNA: TGCGCCAGCAGCTTAGAGACACGCACAGATACGCAGTATTTT. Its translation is CASSLETRTDTQYF.

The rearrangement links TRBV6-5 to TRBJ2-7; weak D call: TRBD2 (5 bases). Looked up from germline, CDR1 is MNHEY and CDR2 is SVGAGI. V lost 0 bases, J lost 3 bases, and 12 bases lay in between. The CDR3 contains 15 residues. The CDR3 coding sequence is TGTGCCAGCAGTTACTCTCGCGGGCTGAACTACGAGCAGTACTTC. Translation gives CASSYSRGLNYEQYF.

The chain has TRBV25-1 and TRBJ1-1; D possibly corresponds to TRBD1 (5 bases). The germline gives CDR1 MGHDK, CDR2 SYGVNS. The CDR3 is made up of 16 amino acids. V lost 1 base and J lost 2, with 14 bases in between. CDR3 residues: CASSESGRGTNTEAFF. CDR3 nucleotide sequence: TGTGCCAGCAGTGAATCGGGCCGGGGGACTAACACTGAAGCTTTCTTT. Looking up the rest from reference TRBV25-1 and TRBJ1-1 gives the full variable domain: EADIYQTPRYLVIGTGKKITLECSQTMGHDKMYWYQQDPGMELHLIHYSYGVNSTEKGDLSSESTVSRIRTEHFPLTLESARPSHTSQYLCASSESGRGTNTEAFFGQGTRLTVV.

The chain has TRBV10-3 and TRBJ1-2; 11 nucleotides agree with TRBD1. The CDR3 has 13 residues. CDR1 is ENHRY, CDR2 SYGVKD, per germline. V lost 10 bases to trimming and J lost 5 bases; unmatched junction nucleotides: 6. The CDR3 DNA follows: TGTGCCACTCATGGACAGGGGGCATATGGCTACACCTTC. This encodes CATHGQGAYGYTF.

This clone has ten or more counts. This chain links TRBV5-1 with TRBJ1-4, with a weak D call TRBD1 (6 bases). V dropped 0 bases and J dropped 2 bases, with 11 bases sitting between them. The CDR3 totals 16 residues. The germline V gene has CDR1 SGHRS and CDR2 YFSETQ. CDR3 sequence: CASSLAVQGTNEKLFF. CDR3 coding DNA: TGCGCCAGCAGCTTGGCAGTACAGGGCACTAATGAAAAACTGTTTTTT.

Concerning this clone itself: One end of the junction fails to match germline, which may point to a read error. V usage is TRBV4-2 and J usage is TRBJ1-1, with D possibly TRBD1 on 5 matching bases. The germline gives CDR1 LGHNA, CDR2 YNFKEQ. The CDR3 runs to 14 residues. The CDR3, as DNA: TGTGCCAGCAGCCAAGACGGGGGGAACCCTGAAGCTTTCTTT. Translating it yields CASSQDGGNPEAFF.

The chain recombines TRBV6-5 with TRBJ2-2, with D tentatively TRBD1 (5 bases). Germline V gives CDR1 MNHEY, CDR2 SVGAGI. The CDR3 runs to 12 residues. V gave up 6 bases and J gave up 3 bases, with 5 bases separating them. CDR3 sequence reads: CASRGDTGELFF. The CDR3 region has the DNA TGTGCCAGCAGAGGGGACACCGGGGAGCTGTTTTTT.

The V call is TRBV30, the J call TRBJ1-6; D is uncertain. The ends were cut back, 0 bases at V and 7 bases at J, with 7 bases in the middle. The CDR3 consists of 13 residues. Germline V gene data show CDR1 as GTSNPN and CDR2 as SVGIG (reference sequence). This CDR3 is CAWSVAVNSPLHF. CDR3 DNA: TGTGCCTGGAGTGTGGCGGTGAATTCACCCCTCCACTTT.

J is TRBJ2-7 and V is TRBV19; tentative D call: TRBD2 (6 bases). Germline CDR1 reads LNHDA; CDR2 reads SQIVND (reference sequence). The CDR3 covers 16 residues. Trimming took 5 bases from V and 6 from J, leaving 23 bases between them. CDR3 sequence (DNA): TGTGCCAGTAGTTATACTTCGAATACGCGGGGAAGCGAGCAGTACTTC. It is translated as CASSYTSNTRGSEQYF.

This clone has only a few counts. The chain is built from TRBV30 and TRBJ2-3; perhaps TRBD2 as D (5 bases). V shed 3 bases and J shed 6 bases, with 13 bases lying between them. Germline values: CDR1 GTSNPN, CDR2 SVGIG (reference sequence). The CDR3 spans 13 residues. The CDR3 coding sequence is TGTGCCTGGAGCCAGCGGAGAATGGATACGCAGTATTTT. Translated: CAWSQRRMDTQYF.